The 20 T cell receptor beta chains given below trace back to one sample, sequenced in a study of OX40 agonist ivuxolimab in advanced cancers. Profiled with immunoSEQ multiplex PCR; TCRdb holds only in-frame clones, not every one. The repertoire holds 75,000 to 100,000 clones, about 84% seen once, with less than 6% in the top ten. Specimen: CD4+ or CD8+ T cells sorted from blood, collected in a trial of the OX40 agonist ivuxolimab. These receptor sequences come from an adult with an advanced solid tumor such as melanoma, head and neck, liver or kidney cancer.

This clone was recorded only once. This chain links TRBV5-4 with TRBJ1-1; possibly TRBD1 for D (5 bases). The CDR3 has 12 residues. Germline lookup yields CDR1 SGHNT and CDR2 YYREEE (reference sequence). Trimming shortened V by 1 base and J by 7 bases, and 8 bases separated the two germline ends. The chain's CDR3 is CASSLIQDEAFF. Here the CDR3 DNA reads TGTGCCAGCAGCTTGATACAGGATGAAGCTTTCTTT.

CDR3 sequence (DNA): TGTGCCAGCTCACCAATTTCGAGACAGAGCACTGAAGCTTTCTTT. The encoded protein is CASSPISRQSTEAFF. The rearrangement links TRBV18 to TRBJ1-1; perhaps TRBD1 as D (5 bases). The CDR3 extends over 15 amino acids. Germline CDR1 is KGHSH and CDR2 is LQKENI. V dropped 2 bases and J dropped 4 bases, with 14 bases sitting between them.

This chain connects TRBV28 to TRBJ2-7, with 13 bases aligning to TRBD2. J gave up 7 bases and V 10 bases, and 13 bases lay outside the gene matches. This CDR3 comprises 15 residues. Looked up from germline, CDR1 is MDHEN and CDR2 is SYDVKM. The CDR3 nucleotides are TGTGCCACTTCCCCCCTACTAGCGGGAGGGCAAGAGCAGTACTTC. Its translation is CATSPLLAGGQEQYF.

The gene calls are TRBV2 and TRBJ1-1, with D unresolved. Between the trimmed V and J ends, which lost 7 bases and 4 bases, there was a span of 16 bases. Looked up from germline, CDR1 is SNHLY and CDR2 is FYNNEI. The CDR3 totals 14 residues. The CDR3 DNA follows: TGTGCCAGCATCTGGGAGGCGCGGGGCACTGAAGCTTTCTTT. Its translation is CASIWEARGTEAFF.

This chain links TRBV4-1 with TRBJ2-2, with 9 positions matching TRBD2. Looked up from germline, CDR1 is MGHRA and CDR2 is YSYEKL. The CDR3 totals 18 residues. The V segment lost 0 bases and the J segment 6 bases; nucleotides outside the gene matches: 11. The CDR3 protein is CASSQDKAGGHNAGELFF. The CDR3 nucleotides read TGCGCCAGCAGCCAAGATAAAGCGGGGGGCCACAACGCCGGGGAGCTGTTTTTT.

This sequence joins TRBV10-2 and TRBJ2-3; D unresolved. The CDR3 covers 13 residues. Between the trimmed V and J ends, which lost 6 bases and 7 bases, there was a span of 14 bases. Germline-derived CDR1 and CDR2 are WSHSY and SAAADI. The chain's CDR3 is CASRHGSPHTQYF. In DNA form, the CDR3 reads TGCGCCAGCAGACATGGGTCCCCCCATACGCAGTATTTT.

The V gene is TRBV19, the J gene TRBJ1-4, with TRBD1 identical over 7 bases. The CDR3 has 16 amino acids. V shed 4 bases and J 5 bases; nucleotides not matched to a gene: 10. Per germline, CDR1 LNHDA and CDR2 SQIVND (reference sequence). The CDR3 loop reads CASSRQGQAPNEKLFF. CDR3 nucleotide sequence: TGTGCCAGTAGTAGGCAAGGACAGGCGCCGAATGAAAAACTGTTTTTT.

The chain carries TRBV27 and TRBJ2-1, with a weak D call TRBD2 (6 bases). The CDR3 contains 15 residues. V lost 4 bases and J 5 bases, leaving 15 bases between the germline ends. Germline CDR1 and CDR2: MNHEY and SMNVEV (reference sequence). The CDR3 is CASSSTSKGNNEQFF. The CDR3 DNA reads TGTGCCAGCAGTTCGACTAGTAAGGGAAACAATGAGCAGTTCTTC.

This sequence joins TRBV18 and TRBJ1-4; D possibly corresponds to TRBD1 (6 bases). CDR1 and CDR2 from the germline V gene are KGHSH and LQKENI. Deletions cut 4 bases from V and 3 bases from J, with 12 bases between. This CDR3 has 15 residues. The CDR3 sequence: CASSRTGLANEKLFF. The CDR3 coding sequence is TGTGCCAGCTCACGAACAGGGTTGGCTAATGAAAAACTGTTTTTT.

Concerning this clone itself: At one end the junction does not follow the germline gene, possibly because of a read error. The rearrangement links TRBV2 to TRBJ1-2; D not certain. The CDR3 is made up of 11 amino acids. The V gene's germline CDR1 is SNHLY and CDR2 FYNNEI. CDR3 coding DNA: TGTGCCAGCAGTGATAGGGAAGCCCCCCTTTTC. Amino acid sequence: CASSDREAPLF.

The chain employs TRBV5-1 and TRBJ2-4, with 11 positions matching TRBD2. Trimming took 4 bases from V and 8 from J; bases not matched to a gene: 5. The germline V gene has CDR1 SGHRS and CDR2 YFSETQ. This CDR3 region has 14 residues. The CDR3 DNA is TGCGCCAGCAGCCTCACTAGCGGGAGCGACATTCAGTACTTC. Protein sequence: CASSLTSGSDIQYF.

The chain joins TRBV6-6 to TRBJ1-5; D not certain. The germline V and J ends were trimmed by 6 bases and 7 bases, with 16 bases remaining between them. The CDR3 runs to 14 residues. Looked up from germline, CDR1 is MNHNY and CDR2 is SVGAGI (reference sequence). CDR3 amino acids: CASRAGRESQPQHF. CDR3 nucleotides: TGTGCCAGCAGGGCTGGACGGGAGAGCCAGCCCCAGCATTTT.

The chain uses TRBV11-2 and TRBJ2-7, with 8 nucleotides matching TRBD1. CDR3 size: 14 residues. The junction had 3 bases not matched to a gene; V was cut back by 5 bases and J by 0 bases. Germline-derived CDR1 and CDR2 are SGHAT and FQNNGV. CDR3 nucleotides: TGTGCCAGCAGCGGCCAGGGGGCCTCCTACGAGCAGTACTTC. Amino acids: CASSGQGASYEQYF.

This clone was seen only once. The CDR3 coding sequence is TGTGCCAGCAGTGAAGGGGCGGGCACAAAAGGAGAAAAACTGTTTTTT. Translation: CASSEGAGTKGEKLFF. The V gene is TRBV25-1, the J gene TRBJ1-4, with D possibly being TRBD1 (5 bases). This CDR3 region has 16 residues. The V gene's germline CDR1 is MGHDK and CDR2 SYGVNS. V was pared by 2 bases and J by 8 bases, with 18 bases between.

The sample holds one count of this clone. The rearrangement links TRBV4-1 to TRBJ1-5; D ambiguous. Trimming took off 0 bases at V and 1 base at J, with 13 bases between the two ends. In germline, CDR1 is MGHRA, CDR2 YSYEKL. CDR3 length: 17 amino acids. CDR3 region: CASSQDREGGSNQPQHF. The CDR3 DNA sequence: TGCGCCAGCAGCCAAGATAGGGAGGGAGGGAGCAATCAGCCCCAGCATTTT.

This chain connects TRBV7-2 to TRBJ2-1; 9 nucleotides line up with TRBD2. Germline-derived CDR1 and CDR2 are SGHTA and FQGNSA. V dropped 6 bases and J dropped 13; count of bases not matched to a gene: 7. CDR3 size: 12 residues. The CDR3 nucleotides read TGTGCCAGCAGTTCCCCGGGACTAGCCCAGTTCTTC. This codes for CASSSPGLAQFF.

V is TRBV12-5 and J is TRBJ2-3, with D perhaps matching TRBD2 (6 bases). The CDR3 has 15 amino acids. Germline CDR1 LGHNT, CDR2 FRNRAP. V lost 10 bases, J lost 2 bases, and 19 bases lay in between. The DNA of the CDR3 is TGTGCTATCGGAAGTGGCGGGGCAATCACAGATACGCAGTATTTT. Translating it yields CAIGSGGAITDTQYF.

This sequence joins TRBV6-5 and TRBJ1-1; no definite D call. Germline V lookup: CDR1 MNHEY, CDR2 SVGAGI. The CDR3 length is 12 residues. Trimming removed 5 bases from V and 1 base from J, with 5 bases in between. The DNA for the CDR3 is TGTGCCAGCAGTAGGTCGAACACTGAAGCTTTCTTT. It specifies CASSRSNTEAFF.

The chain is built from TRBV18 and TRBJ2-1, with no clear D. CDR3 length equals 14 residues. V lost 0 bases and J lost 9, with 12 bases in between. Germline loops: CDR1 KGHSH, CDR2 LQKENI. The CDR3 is CASSPPWISGEQFF. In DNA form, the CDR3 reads TGTGCCAGCTCACCACCGTGGATCTCGGGTGAGCAGTTCTTC.

For the CDR3, the DNA is TGCAGCGTTCTAATGTGGGGCGGACCCGGGGACACCATATATTTT. As protein: CSVLMWGGPGDTIYF. This chain uses TRBV29-1 with TRBJ1-3, with D maybe TRBD1 (5 bases). V was trimmed by 5 bases and J by 8 bases, leaving 22 bases between them. CDR3 length equals 15 residues. CDR1 and CDR2 (germline): SQVTM, ANQGSEA.